This passage covers 15 T cell receptor beta chains from one sample sequenced in a study of radiotherapy plus CTLA-4 blockade in lung cancer. Sequencing used immunoSEQ multiplex PCR; TCRdb keeps in-frame clones, though not all of them. Of some 78,000 clones detected, approximately 86% appear once; the ten largest clones hold 0.87%. This specimen was peripheral blood, taken from a patient treated with radiotherapy plus ipilimumab. These TCRs come from a human donor with non-small cell lung cancer who had stable disease on radiotherapy plus ipilimumab.

This chain joins TRBV5-1 and TRBJ2-1, with D unresolved. Germline lookup yields CDR1 SGHRS and CDR2 YFSETQ. The germline V and J ends were trimmed by 1 base and 7 bases, with 6 bases remaining between them. This CDR3 is built from 12 residues. The DNA of the CDR3 is TGCGCCAGCAGCTTGAAATCTAATGAGCAGTTCTTC. Amino acids: CASSLKSNEQFF.

The genes are TRBV7-2 and TRBJ1-6; D gene ambiguous. The V end was cut by 4 bases, the J end by 7 bases, with 17 bases between. Germline values: CDR1 SGHTA, CDR2 FQGNSA. The length of the CDR3 is 16 residues. The CDR3 DNA reads TGTGCCAGCAGCTCATACCCCGGTGTGGGGAATTCACCCCTCCACTTT. Amino acids: CASSSYPGVGNSPLHF.

The chain has TRBV10-2 and TRBJ1-6; D ambiguous. The CDR3 sequence is 13 residues long. The V end lost 8 bases, the J end lost 6 bases, and 11 bases lay between the germline ends. Germline V lookup: CDR1 WSHSY, CDR2 SAAADI. In DNA form, the CDR3 reads TGCGCCAGCGGGCAATCTCTTAATTCACCCCTCCACTTT. This sequence encodes CASGQSLNSPLHF.

V gene TRBV7-6 combines with J gene TRBJ2-7, with 7 positions matching TRBD2. CDR1 SGHVS and CDR2 FNYEAQ come from the germline V gene. Trimming at V came to 5 bases and at J to 1 base, leaving 8 bases not matched to a gene. The CDR3 contains 15 residues. The CDR3 bases are TGTGCCAGCAGCCCCCCTACCGGGAGGTCCTACGAGCAGTACTTC. Translated, it gives CASSPPTGRSYEQYF.

The J gene is TRBJ2-3, the V gene TRBV11-2; D may be TRBD2 (5 bases). The CDR3 contains 16 residues. V was shortened by 6 bases and J by 7 bases, with 23 bases between the two germline ends. Germline CDR1 is SGHAT and CDR2 is FQNNGV. CDR3: CASRDKPGLAHYTQYF. The CDR3 coding sequence is TGTGCCAGCAGAGACAAGCCGGGATTAGCCCATTATACGCAGTATTTT.

The chain has TRBV6-4 and TRBJ1-6; 7 bases agree with TRBD1. Germline V lookup: CDR1 MRHNA, CDR2 SNTAGT. With V trimmed by 6 bases and J by 8 bases, 13 bases remained unmatched. The CDR3 contains 16 residues. CDR3 coding DNA: TGTGCCAGCAGAAAATTGGGACAGAAGGGGGATTCACCCCTCCACTTT. This translates into CASRKLGQKGDSPLHF.

There are a few counts of this clone. The chain couples TRBV6-4 to TRBJ2-5; D remains unclear. The CDR3 runs to 9 residues. In germline, CDR1 is MRHNA, CDR2 SNTAGT. Trimming left V 9 bases short and J 5 bases short, with 4 bases between. For the CDR3, the DNA is TGTGCCAGGACGGAGACCCAGTACTTC. Translated, it gives CARTETQYF.

V and J are TRBV5-1 and TRBJ1-5; TRBD1 agrees at 9 bases. CDR1 is SGHRS and CDR2 is YFSETQ in the germline V gene. With V trimmed by 4 bases and J by 2 bases, 4 bases remained unmatched. The CDR3 loop spans 15 amino acids. CDR3 region: CASSPRTGGNQPQHF. The CDR3, as DNA: TGCGCCAGCAGCCCCCGGACAGGGGGCAATCAGCCCCAGCATTTT.

This clone has a handful of counts. This chain joins TRBV10-2 and TRBJ1-4; unclear D gene. The CDR3 is made up of 15 amino acids. Germline V CDR1 and CDR2: WSHSY, SAAADI. Deletions cut 4 bases from V and 0 bases from J, with 9 bases between. The CDR3 reads CASSGGAATNEKLFF. DNA for the CDR3: TGCGCCAGCAGTGGCGGCGCTGCAACTAATGAAAAACTGTTTTTT.

J is TRBJ2-7 and V is TRBV13; D is ambiguous. V shed 5 bases and J shed 7 bases, with 18 bases lying between them. This CDR3 contains 14 residues. The germline CDR1 and CDR2 sequences are PRHDT and FYEKMQ (reference sequence). CDR3 nucleotide sequence: TGTGCCAGCAGCCCAAGCCAAAGGGTCAGGGAGCAGTACTTC. Translated, it gives CASSPSQRVREQYF.

V usage is TRBV28 and J usage is TRBJ2-5, with D hard to call. Germline CDR1 and CDR2: MDHEN and SYDVKM. This CDR3 has 13 residues. The V end was cut by 2 bases, the J end by 5 bases, with 9 bases between. This CDR3 is CASSLVAVETQYF. The CDR3 DNA is TGTGCCAGCAGTTTAGTAGCAGTGGAGACCCAGTACTTC.

The rearrangement links TRBV30 to TRBJ2-3; 7 bases match TRBD1. The length of the CDR3 is 14 residues. Germline CDR1 GTSNPN, CDR2 SVGIG (reference sequence). V was clipped by 0 bases and J by 4 bases; unmatched bases: 4. The CDR3 here is CAWSVGQGADTQYF. As DNA, the CDR3 is TGTGCCTGGAGTGTCGGGCAGGGGGCAGATACGCAGTATTTT.

This clone was seen only a few times. The chain employs TRBV19 and TRBJ2-7, with 11 positions matching TRBD1. From germline, CDR1 is LNHDA and CDR2 SQIVND (reference sequence). V lost 9 bases and J lost 4; bases outside the gene matches: 8. This CDR3 has 14 residues. CDR3 residues: CARPDRGLPYEQYF. For the CDR3, the DNA is TGTGCCAGGCCGGACAGGGGGCTTCCTTACGAGCAGTACTTC.

The V and J genes are TRBV9 and TRBJ1-5; TRBD1 matches 9 bases. The CDR3 runs to 15 residues. The germline CDR1 and CDR2 sequences are SGDLS and YYNGEE. Trimming at V came to 3 bases and at J to 3 bases, leaving 4 bases not matched to a gene. The CDR3 region has the DNA TGTGCCAGCAGCGGTCGGGACAGGGACAATCAGCCCCAGCATTTT. This gives the protein CASSGRDRDNQPQHF.

CDR3 DNA sequence: TGTGCCAGCAGTTATATCGACACTGCGAACACCGGGGAGCTGTTTTTT. It yields the protein CASSYIDTANTGELFF. V and J are TRBV27 and TRBJ2-2; D is unresolved. The V gene's germline CDR1 is MNHEY and CDR2 SMNVEV (reference sequence). V lost 4 bases and J lost 0, with 12 bases in between. This CDR3 spans 16 amino acids.